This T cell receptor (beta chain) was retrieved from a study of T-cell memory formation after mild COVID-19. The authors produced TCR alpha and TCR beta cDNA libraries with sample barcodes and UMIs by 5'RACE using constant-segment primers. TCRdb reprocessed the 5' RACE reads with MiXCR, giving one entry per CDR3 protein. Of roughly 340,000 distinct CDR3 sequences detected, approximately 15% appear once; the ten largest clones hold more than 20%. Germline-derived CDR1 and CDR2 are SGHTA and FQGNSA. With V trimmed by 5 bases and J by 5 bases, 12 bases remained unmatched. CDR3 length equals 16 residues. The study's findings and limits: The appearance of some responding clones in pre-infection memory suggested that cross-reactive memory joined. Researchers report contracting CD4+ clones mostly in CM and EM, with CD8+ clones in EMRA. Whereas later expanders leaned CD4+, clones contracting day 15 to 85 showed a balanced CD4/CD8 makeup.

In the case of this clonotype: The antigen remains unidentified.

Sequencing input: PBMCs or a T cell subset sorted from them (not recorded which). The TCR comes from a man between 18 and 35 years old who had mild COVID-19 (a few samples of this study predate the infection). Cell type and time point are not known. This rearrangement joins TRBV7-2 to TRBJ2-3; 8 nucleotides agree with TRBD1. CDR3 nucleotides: TGTGCCAGCAGCCTGGGCGGGCAGGGGGCAATAGATACGCAGTATTTT. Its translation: CASSLGGQGAIDTQYF.